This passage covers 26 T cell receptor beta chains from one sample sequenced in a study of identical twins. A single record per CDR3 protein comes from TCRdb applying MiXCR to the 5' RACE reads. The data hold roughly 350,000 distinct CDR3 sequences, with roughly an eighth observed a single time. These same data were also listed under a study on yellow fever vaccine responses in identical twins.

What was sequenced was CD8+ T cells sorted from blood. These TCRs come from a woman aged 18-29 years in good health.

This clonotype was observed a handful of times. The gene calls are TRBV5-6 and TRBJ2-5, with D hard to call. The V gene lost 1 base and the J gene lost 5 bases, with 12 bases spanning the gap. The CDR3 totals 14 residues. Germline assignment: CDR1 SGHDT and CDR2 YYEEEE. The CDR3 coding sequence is TGTGCCAGCAGCTTGTTCGGGTCTGCGGAGACCCAGTACTTC. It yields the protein CASSLFGSAETQYF.

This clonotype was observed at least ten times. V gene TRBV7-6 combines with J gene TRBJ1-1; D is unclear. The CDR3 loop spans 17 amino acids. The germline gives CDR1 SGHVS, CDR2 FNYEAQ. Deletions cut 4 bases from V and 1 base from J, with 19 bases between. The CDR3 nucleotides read TGTGCCAGCAGCTCTGGCGCACATGCTTCGCAGAACACTGAAGCTTTCTTT. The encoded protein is CASSSGAHASQNTEAFF.

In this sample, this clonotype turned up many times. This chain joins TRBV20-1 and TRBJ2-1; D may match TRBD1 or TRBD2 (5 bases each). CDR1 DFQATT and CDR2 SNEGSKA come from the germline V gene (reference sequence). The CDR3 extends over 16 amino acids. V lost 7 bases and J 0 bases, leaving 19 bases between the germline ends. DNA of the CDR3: TGCAGTGGGGGTGGGGGACGGCCAAGCTCCTACAATGAGCAGTTCTTC. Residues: CSGGGGRPSSYNEQFF.

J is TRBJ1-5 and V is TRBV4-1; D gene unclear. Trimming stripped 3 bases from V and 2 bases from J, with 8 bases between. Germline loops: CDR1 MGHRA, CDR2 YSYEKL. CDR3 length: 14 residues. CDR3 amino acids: CASSQTRGNQPQHF. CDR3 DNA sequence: TGCGCCAGCAGCCAGACAAGGGGCAATCAGCCCCAGCATTTT.

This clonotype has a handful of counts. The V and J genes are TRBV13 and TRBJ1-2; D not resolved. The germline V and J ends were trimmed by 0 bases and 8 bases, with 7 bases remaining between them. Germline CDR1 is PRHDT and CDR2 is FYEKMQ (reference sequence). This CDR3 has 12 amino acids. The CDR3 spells CASSLGSEGYTF. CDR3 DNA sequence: TGTGCCAGCAGCTTAGGGTCAGAAGGCTACACCTTC.

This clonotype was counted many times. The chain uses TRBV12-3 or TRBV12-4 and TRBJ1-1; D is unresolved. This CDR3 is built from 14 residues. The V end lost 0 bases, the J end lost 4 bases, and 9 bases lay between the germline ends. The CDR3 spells CASSLAEGFTEAFF. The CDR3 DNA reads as TGTGCCAGCAGTTTAGCGGAGGGTTTCACTGAAGCTTTCTTT.

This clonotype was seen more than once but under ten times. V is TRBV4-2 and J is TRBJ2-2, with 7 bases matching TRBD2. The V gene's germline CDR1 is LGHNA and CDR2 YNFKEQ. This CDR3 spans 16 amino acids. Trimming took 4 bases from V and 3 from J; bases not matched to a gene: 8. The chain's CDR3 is CASSLVGRAHTGELFF. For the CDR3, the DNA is TGTGCCAGCAGCCTCGTAGGGAGGGCTCACACCGGGGAGCTGTTTTTT.

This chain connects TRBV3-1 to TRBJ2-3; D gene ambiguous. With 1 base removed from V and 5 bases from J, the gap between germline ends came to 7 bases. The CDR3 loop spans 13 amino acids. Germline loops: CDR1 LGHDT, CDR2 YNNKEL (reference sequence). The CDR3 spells CASSQASGDTQYF. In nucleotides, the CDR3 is TGTGCCAGCAGCCAAGCCTCGGGAGATACGCAGTATTTT.

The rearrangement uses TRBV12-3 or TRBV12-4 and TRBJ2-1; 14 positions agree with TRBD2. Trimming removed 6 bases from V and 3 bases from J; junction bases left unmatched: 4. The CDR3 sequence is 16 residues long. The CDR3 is CASRGTSGSRYNEQFF. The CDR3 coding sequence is TGTGCCAGCAGGGGGACTAGCGGGAGCCGCTACAATGAGCAGTTCTTC.

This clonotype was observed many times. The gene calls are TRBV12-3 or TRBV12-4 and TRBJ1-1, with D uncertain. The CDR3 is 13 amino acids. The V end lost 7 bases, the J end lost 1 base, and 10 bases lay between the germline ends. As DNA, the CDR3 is TGTGCCAGCACCGGGGTCGAGAACACTGAAGCTTTCTTT. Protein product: CASTGVENTEAFF.

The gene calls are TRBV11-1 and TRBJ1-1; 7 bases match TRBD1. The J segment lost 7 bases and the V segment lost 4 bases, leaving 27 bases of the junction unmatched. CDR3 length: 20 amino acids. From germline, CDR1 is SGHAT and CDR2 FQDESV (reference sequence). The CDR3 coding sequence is TGTGCCAGCAGCTCGAGCCTGGGAAAATTCGGGACAGAAGGCAAGTTTGAAGCTTTCTTT. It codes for CASSSSLGKFGTEGKFEAFF.

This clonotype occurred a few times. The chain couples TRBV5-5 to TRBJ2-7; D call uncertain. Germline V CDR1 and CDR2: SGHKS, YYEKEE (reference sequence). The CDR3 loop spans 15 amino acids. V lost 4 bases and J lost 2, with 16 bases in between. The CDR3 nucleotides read TGTGCCAGCAGCCCGACCAATGTGGCGACCTACGAGCAGTACGTC. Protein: CASSPTNVATYEQYV.

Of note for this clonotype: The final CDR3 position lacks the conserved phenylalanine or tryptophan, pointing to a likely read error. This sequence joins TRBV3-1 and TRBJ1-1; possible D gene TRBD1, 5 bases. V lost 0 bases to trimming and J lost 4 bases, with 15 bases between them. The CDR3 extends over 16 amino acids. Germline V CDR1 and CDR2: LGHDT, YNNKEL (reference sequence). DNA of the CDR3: TGTGCCAGCAGCCAAGATATCGGGACCTTGAGCACTGAAGCTTTCCTT. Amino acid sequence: CASSQDIGTLSTEAFL.

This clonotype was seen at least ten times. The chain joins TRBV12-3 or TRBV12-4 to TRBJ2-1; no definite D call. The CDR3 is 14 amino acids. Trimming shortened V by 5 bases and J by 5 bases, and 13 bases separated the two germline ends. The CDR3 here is CASSTPLRNNEQFF. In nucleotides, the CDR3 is TGTGCCAGCAGTACGCCTTTAAGGAACAATGAGCAGTTCTTC.

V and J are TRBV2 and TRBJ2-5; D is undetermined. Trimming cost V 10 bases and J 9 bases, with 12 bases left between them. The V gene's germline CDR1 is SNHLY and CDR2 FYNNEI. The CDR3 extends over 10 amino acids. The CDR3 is CAIQESSQYF. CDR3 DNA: TGTGCCATCCAGGAGAGTTCCCAGTACTTC.

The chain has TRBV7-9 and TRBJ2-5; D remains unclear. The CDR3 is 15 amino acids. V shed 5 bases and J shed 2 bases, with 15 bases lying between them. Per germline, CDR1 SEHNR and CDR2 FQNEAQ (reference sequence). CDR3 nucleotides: TGTGCCAGCAGCCCGGACCGTAGTAGTCAAGAGACCCAGTACTTC. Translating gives CASSPDRSSQETQYF.

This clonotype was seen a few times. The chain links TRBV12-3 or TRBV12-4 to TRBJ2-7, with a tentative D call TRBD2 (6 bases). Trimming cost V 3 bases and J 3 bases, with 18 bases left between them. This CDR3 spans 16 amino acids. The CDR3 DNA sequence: TGTGCCAGCAGTTTCTATTCGGGGGAAAAGGTCTACGAGCAGTACTTC. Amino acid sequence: CASSFYSGEKVYEQYF.

The CDR3 spells CASSHGTERLRDEQFF. The CDR3 nucleotides are TGTGCCAGCAGTCACGGGACGGAGCGATTGAGGGATGAGCAGTTCTTC. The rearrangement joins TRBV12-3 or TRBV12-4 to TRBJ2-1; D tentatively reads TRBD1 or TRBD2 (5 bases each). Trimming shortened V by 5 bases and J by 8 bases, and 22 bases separated the two germline ends. CDR3 length equals 16 residues.

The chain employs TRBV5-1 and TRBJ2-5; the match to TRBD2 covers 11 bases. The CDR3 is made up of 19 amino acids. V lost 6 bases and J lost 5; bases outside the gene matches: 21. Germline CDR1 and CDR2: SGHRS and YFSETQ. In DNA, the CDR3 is TGCGCCAGCACCCCCTTGTTCAGGGGGCTTACTAGCGGGAGTGAGACCCAGTACTTC. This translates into CASTPLFRGLTSGSETQYF.

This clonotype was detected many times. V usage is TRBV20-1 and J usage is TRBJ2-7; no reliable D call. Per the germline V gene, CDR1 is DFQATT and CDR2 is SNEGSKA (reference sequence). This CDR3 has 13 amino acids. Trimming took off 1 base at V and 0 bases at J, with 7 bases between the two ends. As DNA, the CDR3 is TGCAGTGCTAGAGGGCAGAGCTCCTACGAGCAGTACGTC. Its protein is CSARGQSSYEQYV.

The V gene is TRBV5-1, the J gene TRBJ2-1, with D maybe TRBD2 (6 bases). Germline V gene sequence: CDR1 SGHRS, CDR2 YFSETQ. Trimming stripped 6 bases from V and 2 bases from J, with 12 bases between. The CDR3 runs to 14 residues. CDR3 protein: CASTTSIAYNEQFF. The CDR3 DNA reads TGCGCCAGCACAACTAGCATCGCCTACAATGAGCAGTTCTTC.

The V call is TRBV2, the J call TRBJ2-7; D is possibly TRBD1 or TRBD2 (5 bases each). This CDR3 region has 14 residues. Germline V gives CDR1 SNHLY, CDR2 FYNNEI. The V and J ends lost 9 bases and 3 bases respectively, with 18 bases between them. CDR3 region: CASRSGTALYEQYV. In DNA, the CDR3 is TGTGCCAGTCGTTCCGGGACGGCCCTCTACGAGCAGTACGTC.

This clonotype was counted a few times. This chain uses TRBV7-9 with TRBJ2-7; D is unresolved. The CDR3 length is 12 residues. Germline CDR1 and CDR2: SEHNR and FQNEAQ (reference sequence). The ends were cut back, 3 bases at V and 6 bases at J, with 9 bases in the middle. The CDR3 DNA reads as TGTGCCAGCAGCTTCGAAGGGCGCGAGCAGTACTTC. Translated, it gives CASSFEGREQYF.

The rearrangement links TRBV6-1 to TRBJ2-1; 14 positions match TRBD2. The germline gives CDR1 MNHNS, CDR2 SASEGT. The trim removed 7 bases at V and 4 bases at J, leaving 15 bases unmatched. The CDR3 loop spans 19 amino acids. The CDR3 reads CASKMAGGRLAGGYNEQFF. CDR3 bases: TGTGCCAGCAAAATGGCAGGGGGACGACTAGCGGGAGGGTACAATGAGCAGTTCTTC.

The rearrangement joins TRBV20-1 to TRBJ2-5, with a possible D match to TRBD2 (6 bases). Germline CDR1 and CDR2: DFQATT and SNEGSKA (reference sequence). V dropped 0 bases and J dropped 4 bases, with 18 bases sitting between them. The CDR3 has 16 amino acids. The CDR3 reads CSARDPQRAGAETQYF. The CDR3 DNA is TGCAGTGCTAGAGATCCTCAGCGGGCTGGGGCAGAGACCCAGTACTTC.

The CDR3 sequence: CASNPQDSYGYTF. CDR3 DNA sequence: TGTGCCAGCAACCCACAGGACAGCTATGGCTACACCTTC. The genes are TRBV11-2 and TRBJ1-2, with a tentative D call TRBD1 (6 bases). CDR1 is SGHAT, CDR2 FQNNGV, per germline. V gave up 7 bases and J gave up 4 bases, with 13 bases separating them. This CDR3 comprises 13 residues.